The TCR beta chain under discussion was sequenced for a study of cytomegalovirus exposure and HLA in healthy donors. Study context: Earlier, 110 million or so unique TCR beta sequences were recovered from about 170 million T cells by an analysis.

Primers for the PCR totalled 60 Vbeta and 13 Jbeta. The table came from immunoSEQ multiplex PCR; TCRdb's copy has only in-frame clones and leaves some out. Among 90,000 to 120,000 clones listed, 74% were seen once. Findings and limits, study-wide: There were about 160 TCR beta chains listed as cytomegalovirus-associated.

Of note for this clone: Its antigen remains unknown.

The germline gives CDR1 SGHAT, CDR2 FQNNGV. The ends were cut back, 3 bases at V and 0 bases at J, with 5 bases in the middle. The CDR3 length is 14 residues. Sequenced: PBMCs. The chain uses TRBV11-2 and TRBJ1-4; D is unclear. The receptor's source is a woman aged 40 to 55 in good health and CMV-seropositive. CDR3 DNA: TGTGCCAGCAGCTTTATGTCAACTAATGAAAAACTGTTTTTT. This sequence encodes CASSFMSTNEKLFF.